This is a list of T cell receptor beta chains from one sample in a study of blood T cell repertoires in COVID-19. Using immunoSEQ multiplex PCR, the repertoire was profiled, and TCRdb retains in-frame clones only, with some absent. This sample has 250,000 or so clones, with roughly 85% found just once. Sequencing was done on a sample of peripheral blood. All receptors derive from a woman aged 18-29 years with acute or convalescent COVID-19. Both conserved end residues are trimmed from each CDR3.

CDR3 length	V gene	CDR3 protein
13	TRBV6-6	ASRTGGLTNEKLF
14	TRBV28	ASSSPTGGRGYGYT
14	TRBV11-2	ASSLALAGATDTQY
12	TRBV5-6	ASSLERPPYGYT
11	TRBV5-1	ASSSTGTAEAF
12	TRBV5-8	ASSTGTGGSGYT
11	TRBV28	ASRETVNQPQH
14	TRBV3-1/TRBV3-2	ASSQRGTEDNQPQH
14	TRBV6-2/TRBV6-3	ASSPLLSGVNYEQY
13	TRBV19	ASSIEGAAEEKLF
16	TRBV30	AWSGGTPIRLARDTQY
13	TRBV2	ASSGPFLTGSEQY
13	TRBV28	ASSTRVTNTGELF
14	TRBV6-5	ASSYGLAGVTGELF
11	TRBV18	ASSPPSIGELF
13	TRBV19	ASSIAAALNYGYT
14	TRBV9	ASSVTGGLPGNEQF
15	TRBV4-3	ASSQDPPSGGPYEQY
13	TRBV12-1	ASSRRGGGNYGYT
11	TRBV19	ASSRTVNTEAF
13	TRBV6-5	ASSLDRGGTDTQY
12	TRBV5-1	ASSLDAGPYEQY
15	TRBV5-5	ASSLAWTGGSNQPQH
13	TRBV10-3	ATKGQGIVNTEAF
13	TRBV5-1	ASSLSGRETGELF
14	TRBV27	ASSLYLTRDSNEQF
15	TRBV3-1/TRBV3-2	ASSQGAAGLTVYEQY
12	TRBV27	ASSLARGGGEQY
16	TRBV10-3	AISERGWRERDSYEQY
15	TRBV11-3	ASSLSLPMVPPGTQY
9	TRBV28	ASSRSYEQY
10	TRBV28	ASSGSGRPQH
13	TRBV9	ASSPSGGEDEKLF
14	TRBV18	ASSSISGQGAQPQH
13	TRBV7-3	ASSLEGRGPETQY
13	TRBV7-3	ASSLIGGRPYEQY
13	TRBV11-2	ASSPDSGSTDTQY
15	TRBV19	ASSSDRPQFSGNTIY
12	TRBV19	ASSIWGPNEKLF
14	TRBV5-1	ASSLLQGASNTEAF
13	TRBV6-2/TRBV6-3	ASSRTSRLFYEQY
11	TRBV3-1/TRBV3-2	ASRAGQGEGYT
11	TRBV28	ASRSSVEEKLF
12	TRBV29-1	SVEWFSSYNEQF
13	TRBV24-1	ATSDSRGGNSPLH
10	TRBV2	ASGTGQPEAF
12	TRBV29-1	SVGPGLAGLEQF
11	TRBV24-1	ATSGQVKNIQY
14	TRBV9	ASSAPVGALNTEAF
14	TRBV13	ASRPTVLAGVDTQY
13	TRBV28	ASSPPQGNTGELF
15	TRBV19	ASSMRRLAGSYNEQF
11	TRBV5-1	ASSFGLTETQY
14	TRBV27	ASSLLGQGRTDTQY
13	TRBV2	ASSTTARRYNEQF
11	TRBV28	ASSLRALYGYT
15	TRBV27	ASSIWDRVSMYNEQF
13	TRBV7-2	ASSGRDRGRHEQY
11	TRBV27	ASSSGGDYGYT
13	TRBV7-9	ASSLSAGTITEAF